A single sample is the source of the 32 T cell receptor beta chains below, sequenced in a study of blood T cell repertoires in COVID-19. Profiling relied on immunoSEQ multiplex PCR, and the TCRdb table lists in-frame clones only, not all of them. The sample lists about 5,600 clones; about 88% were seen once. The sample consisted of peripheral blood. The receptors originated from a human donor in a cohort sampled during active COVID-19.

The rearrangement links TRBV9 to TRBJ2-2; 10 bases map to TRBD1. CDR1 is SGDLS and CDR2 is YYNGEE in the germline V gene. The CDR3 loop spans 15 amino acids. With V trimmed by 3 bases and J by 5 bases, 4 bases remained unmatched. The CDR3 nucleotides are TGTGCCAGCAGCGCGGGACAGGGGAGGACCGGGGAGCTGTTTTTT. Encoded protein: CASSAGQGRTGELFF.

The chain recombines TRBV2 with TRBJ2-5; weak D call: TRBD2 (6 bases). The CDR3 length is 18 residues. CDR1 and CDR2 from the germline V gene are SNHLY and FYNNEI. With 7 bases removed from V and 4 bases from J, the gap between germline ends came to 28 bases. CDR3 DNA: TGTGCCAGCAAGGCCACCGGAACCGGGACTCCAACCGCAGAGACCCAGTACTTC. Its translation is CASKATGTGTPTAETQYF.

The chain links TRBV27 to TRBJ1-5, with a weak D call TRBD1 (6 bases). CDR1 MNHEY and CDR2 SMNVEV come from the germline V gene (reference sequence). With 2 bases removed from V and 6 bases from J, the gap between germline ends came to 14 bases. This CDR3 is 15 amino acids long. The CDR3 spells CASSLVGQGTQPQHF. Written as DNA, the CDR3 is TGTGCCAGCAGTTTAGTGGGGCAGGGGACTCAGCCCCAGCATTTT.

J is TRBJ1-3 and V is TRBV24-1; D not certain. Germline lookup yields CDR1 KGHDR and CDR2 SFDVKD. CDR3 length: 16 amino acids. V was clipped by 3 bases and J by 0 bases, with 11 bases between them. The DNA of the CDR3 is TGTGCCACCAGTGATGGACTAGGGCGCTCTGGAAACACCATATATTTT. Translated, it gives CATSDGLGRSGNTIYF.

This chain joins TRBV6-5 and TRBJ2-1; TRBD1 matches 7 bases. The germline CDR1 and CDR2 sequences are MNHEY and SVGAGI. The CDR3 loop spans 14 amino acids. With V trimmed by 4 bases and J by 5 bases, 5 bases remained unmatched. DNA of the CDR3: TGTGCCAGCAGTTTGGACAGGCGGAACAATGAGCAGTTCTTC. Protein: CASSLDRRNNEQFF.

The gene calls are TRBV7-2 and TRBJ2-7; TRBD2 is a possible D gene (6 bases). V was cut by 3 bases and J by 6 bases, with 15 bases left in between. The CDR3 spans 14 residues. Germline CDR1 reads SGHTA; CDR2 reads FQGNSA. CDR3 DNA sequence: TGTGCCAGCAGCTTGGAGGGACGGACCGGCGAGCAGTACTTC. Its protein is CASSLEGRTGEQYF.

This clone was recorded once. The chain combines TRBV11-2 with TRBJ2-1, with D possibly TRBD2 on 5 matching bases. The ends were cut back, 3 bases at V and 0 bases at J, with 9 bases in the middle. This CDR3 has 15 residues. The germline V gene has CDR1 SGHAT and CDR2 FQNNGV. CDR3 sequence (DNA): TGTGCCAGCAGCTTTACTAGTAACTCCTACAATGAGCAGTTCTTC. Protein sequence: CASSFTSNSYNEQFF.

The CDR3 is CASSEQGNGEKLFF. DNA for the CDR3: TGTGCCAGCAGTGAGCAGGGAAACGGCGAAAAACTGTTTTTT. This sequence joins TRBV2 and TRBJ1-4, with D possibly matching TRBD1 (5 bases). CDR3 length: 14 residues. V was shortened by 3 bases and J by 8 bases, with 13 bases between the two germline ends. From germline, CDR1 is SNHLY and CDR2 FYNNEI. The variable domain in full, completed from reference TRBV2 and TRBJ1-4, reads EPEVTQTPSHQVTQMGQEVILRCVPISNHLYFYWYRQILGQKVEFLVSFYNNEISEKSEIFDDQFSVERPDGSNFTLKIRSTKLEDSAMYFCASSEQGNGEKLFFGSGTQLSVL.

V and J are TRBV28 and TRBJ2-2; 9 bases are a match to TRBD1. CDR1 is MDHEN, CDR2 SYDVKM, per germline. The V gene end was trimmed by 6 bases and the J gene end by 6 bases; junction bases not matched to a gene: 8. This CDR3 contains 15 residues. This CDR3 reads CASRGQGRGSGELFF. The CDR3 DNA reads TGTGCCAGCAGGGGACAGGGAAGGGGTTCCGGGGAGCTGTTTTTT. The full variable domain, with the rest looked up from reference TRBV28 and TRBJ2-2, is DVKVTQSSRYLVKRTGEKVFLECVQDMDHENMFWYRQDPGLGLRLIYFSYDVKMKEKGDIPEGYSVSREKKERFSLILESASTNQTSMYLCASRGQGRGSGELFFGEGSRLTVL.

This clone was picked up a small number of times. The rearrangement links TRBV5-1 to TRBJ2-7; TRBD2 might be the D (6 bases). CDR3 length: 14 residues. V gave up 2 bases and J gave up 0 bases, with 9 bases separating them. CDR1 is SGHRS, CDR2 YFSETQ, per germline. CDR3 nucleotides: TGCGCCAGCAGCTTCGGGACTGACTCCTACGAGCAGTACTTC. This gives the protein CASSFGTDSYEQYF.

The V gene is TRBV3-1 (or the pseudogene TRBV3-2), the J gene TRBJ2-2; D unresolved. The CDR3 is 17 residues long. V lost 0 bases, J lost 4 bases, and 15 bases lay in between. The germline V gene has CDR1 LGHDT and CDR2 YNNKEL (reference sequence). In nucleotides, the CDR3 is TGTGCCAGCAGCCAAGATGGAATAGCTTTGGGCACCGGGGAGCTGTTTTTT. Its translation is CASSQDGIALGTGELFF.

CDR3: CASSPSGGSPLHF. CDR3 DNA: TGTGCCAGCAGCCCCTCAGGGGGTTCACCCCTCCACTTT. This chain connects TRBV2 to TRBJ1-6; 7 nucleotides line up with TRBD1. Germline-derived CDR1 and CDR2 are SNHLY and FYNNEI. V trimming: 6 bases; J trimming: 9 bases; junction bases outside the gene matches: 5. The CDR3 runs 13 residues.

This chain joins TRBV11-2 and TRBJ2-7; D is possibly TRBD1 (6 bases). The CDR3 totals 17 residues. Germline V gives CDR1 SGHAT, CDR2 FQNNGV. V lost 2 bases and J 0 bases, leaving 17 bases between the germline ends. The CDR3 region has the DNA TGTGCCAGCAGCTTAATCAGGGGACGCCTTAGCTCCTACGAGCAGTACTTC. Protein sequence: CASSLIRGRLSSYEQYF.

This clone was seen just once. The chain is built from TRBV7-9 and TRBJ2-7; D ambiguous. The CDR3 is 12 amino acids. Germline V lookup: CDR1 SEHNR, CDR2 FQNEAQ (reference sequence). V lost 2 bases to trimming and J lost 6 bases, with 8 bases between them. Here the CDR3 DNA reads TGTGCCAGCAGCTTATACGCGAGCGAGCAGTACTTC. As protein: CASSLYASEQYF.

This CDR3 is CASSLGLAGNIQYF. The CDR3 DNA sequence: TGTGCCAGCAGCTTAGGACTAGCGGGGAACATTCAGTACTTC. The J gene is TRBJ2-4, the V gene TRBV11-2, with 11 bases fitting TRBD2. V dropped 1 base and J dropped 7; count of bases not matched to a gene: 0. Germline V lookup: CDR1 SGHAT, CDR2 FQNNGV. CDR3 length: 14 residues. Full variable domain (outside the CDR3, taken from reference TRBV11-2 and TRBJ2-4): EAGVAQSPRYKIIEKRQSVAFWCNPISGHATLYWYQQILGQGPKLLIQFQNNGVVDDSQLPKDRFSAERLKGVDSTLKIQPAKLEDSAVYLCASSLGLAGNIQYFGAGTRLSVL.

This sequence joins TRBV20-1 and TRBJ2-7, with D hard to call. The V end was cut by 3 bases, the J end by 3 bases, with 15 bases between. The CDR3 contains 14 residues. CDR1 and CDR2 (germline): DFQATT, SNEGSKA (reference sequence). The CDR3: CSASLLILSYEQYF. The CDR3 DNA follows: TGCAGTGCTAGTCTTCTGATATTGAGCTACGAGCAGTACTTC.

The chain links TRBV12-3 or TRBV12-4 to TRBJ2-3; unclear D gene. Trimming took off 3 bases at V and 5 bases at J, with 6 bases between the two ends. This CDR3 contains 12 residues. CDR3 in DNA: TGTGCCAGCAGTTTGCACGGAGATACGCAGTATTTT. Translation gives CASSLHGDTQYF.

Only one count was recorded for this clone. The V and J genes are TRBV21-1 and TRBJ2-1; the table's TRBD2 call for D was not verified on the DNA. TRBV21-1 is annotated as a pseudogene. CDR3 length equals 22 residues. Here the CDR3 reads CASSKAPAVGLPSPYSYNEQFF. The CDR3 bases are TGTGCCAGCAGCAAAGCGCCCGCCGTGGGACTCCCCTCTCCGTACTCCTACAATGAGCAGTTCTTC.

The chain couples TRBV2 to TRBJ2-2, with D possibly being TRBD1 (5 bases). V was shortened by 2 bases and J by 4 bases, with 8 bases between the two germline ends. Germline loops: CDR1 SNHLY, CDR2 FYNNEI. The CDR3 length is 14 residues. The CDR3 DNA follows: TGTGCCAGCAGTGAATGGCAGGGCACCGGGGAGCTGTTTTTT. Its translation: CASSEWQGTGELFF.

The CDR3 DNA reads TGTGCCAGCACCCCCACCGGGAATAGCGAGCAGTACTTC. As protein: CASTPTGNSEQYF. V usage is TRBV6-5 and J usage is TRBJ2-7, with D possibly matching TRBD2 (5 bases). V was trimmed by 7 bases and J by 6 bases, leaving 16 bases between them. The CDR3 sequence is 13 residues long. Germline V gene data show CDR1 as MNHEY and CDR2 as SVGAGI.

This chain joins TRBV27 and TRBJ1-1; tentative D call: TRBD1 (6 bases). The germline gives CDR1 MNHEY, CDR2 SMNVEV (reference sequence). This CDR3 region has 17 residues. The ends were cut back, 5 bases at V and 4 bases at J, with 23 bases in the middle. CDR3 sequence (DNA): TGTGCCAGCAGTACCCGACGAGCGGGGGCATGGGGCACTGAAGCTTTCTTT. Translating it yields CASSTRRAGAWGTEAFF.

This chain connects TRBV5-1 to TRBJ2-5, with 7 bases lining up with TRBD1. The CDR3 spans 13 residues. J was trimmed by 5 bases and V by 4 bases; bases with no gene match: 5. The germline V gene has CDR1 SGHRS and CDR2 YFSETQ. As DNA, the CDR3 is TGCGCCAGCAGCCCCGGGACAGCCGAGACCCAGTACTTC. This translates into CASSPGTAETQYF. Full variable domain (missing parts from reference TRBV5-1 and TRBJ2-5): KAGVTQTPRYLIKTRGQQVTLSCSPISGHRSVSWYQQTPGQGLQFLFEYFSETQRNKGNFPGRFSGRQFSNSRSEMNVSTLELGDSALYLCASSPGTAETQYFGPGTRLLVL.

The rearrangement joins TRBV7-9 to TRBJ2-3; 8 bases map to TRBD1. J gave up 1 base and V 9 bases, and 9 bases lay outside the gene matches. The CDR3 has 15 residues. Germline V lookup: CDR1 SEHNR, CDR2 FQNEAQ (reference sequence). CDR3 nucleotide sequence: TGTGCCAGAGGAGGGCCGGGACAGGGCACAGATACGCAGTATTTT. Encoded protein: CARGGPGQGTDTQYF.

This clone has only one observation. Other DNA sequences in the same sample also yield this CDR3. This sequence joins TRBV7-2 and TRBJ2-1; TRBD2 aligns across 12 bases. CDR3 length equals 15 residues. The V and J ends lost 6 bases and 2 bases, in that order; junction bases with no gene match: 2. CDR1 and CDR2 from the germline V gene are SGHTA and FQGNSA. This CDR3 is CASSRTSGAYNEQFF. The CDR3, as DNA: TGTGCCAGCAGTCGGACTAGCGGGGCCTACAATGAGCAGTTCTTC.

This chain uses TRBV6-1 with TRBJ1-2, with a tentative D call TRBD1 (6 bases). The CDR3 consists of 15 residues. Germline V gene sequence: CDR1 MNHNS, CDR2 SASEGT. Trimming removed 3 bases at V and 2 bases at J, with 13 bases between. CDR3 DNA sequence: TGTGCCAGCAGTGAGGAAGGGACACAAAACTATGGCTACACCTTC. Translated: CASSEEGTQNYGYTF.

The CDR3, as DNA: TGTGCCACCAAGGACAGTAACTATAATTCACCCCTCCACTTT. Translating gives CATKDSNYNSPLHF. The rearrangement uses TRBV19 and TRBJ1-6; a possible D gene is TRBD1 (6 bases). The CDR3 contains 14 residues. V was trimmed by 10 bases and J by 3 bases, leaving 13 bases between them. CDR1 is LNHDA, CDR2 SQIVND, per germline (reference sequence).

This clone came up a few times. The CDR3: CASFGGEAGELFF. For the CDR3, the DNA is TGTGCCAGCTTCGGGGGAGAGGCCGGGGAGCTGTTTTTT. The V call is TRBV6-5, the J call TRBJ2-2, with D maybe TRBD2 (6 bases). Germline V lookup: CDR1 MNHEY, CDR2 SVGAGI. The V gene lost 8 bases and the J gene lost 6 bases, with 13 bases spanning the gap. The CDR3 length is 13 residues.

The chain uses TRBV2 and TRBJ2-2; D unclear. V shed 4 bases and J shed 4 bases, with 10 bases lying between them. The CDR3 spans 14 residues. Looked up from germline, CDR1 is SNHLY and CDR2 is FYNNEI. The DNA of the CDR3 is TGTGCCAGCAGTGCTAGGTTGGCCACCGGGGAGCTGTTTTTT. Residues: CASSARLATGELFF.

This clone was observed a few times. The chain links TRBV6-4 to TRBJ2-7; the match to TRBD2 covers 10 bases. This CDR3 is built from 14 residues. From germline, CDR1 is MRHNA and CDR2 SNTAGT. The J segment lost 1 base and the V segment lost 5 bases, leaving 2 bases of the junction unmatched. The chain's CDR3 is CASSRTSGSYEQYF. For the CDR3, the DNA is TGTGCCAGCAGTCGGACTAGCGGTTCCTACGAGCAGTACTTC.

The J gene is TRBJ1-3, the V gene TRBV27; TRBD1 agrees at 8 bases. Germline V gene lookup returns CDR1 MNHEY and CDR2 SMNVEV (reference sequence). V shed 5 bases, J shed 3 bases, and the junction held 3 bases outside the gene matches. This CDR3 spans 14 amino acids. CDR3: CASSPDRGGNTIYF. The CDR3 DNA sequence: TGTGCCAGCAGTCCTGACAGGGGTGGAAACACCATATATTTT.

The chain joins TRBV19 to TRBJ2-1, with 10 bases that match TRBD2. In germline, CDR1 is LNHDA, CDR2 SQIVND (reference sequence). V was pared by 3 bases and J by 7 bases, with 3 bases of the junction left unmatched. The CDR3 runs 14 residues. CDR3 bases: TGTGCCAGTAGTATTCCGACTAGCGGGAATGAGCAGTTCTTC. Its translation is CASSIPTSGNEQFF.

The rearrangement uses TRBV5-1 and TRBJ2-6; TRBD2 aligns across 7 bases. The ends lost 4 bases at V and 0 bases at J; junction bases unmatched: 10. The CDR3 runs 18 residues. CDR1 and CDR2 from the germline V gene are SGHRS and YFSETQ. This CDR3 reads CASSPGLVGVSGANVLTF. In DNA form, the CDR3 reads TGCGCCAGCAGCCCCGGACTAGTCGGAGTCTCTGGGGCCAACGTCCTGACTTTC.